This T cell receptor beta chain was captured in a study of T cells in Graves' hyperthyroidism and ophthalmopathy. Study conclusions and caveats: Peripheral blood also featured most of the thyroid clonotypes expanded above 0.001.

The cohort's ophthalmopathy patients, a group with duration under 3 months, had a Clinical Activity Score of at least 3 and a NOSPECS grade of at least 4. Investigators excluded patients with uncontrolled infection, other autoimmune disease, pregnancy or lactation. Cells are PBMCs isolated from roughly 9.2 ml of fresh blood. This clonotype occurred many times. Its antigen remains unidentified. The CDR3 consists of 14 residues. CDR1 and CDR2 from the germline V gene are SGHRS and YFSETQ. The trim removed 4 bases at V and 4 bases at J, leaving 6 bases unmatched. Researchers took RNA transcripts and amplified the TCR beta CDR3 regions from them. The HTBI primer set served for first-round RT-PCR of the TCR CDR3. One entry per CDR3 protein, called by TCRdb with MiXCR from the multiplex PCR reads. Among 500,000 to 600,000 distinct CDR3 sequences listed, just under 20% were seen once.

The clonotype comes from a man aged 35-49 years with Graves' ophthalmopathy. J is TRBJ2-3 and V is TRBV5-1, with TRBD1 identical over 7 bases. The sequencing input was blood. The CDR3 sequence: CASSRDRAADTQYF. Here the CDR3 DNA reads TGCGCCAGCAGCCGTGACAGGGCGGCAGATACGCAGTATTTT.